This T cell receptor beta chain was recovered during a study of T-cell reconstitution after alpha-beta-depleted transplantation in children. This clonotype was observed many times. It was with unique molecular identifiers that the TCRbeta library was prepared. MiXCR was run by TCRdb on the PCR reads, yielding one entry per CDR3 protein. The sample holds some 70,000 distinct CDR3 sequences, just under 7.5% seen once. The CDR3 runs to 12 residues. V lost 5 bases and J lost 6, with 10 bases in between. Material: PBMCs from the stem cell graft donor, obtained from the stem cell graft. This receptor was obtained from a human donor who donated a stem cell graft to a child with acute lymphoblastic leukemia. The V call is TRBV12-3 or TRBV12-4, the J call TRBJ1-1, with D uncertain. For the CDR3, the DNA is TGTGCCAGCAGTCGGGGTAGCCCTGAAGCTTTCTTT. Translation: CASSRGSPEAFF.